These 23 T cell receptor beta chains came from one sample sequenced in a study of blood T cell repertoires in COVID-19. TCRdb's table, derived via immunoSEQ multiplex PCR, lists solely in-frame clones and lacks some. Of about 430,000 clones listed, roughly 90% are singletons. Sequencing input: PBMCs or T cells enriched from blood (not recorded which). The receptor set was obtained from a woman aged 30 to 39 with acute COVID-19.

The V and J genes are TRBV27 and TRBJ2-1, with 11 bases matching TRBD1. This CDR3 has 19 residues. J lost 0 bases, V lost 5 bases, and 12 bases had no gene match. The V gene's germline CDR1 is MNHEY and CDR2 SMNVEV (reference sequence). This CDR3 is CASSPLRTGGPSSYNEQFF. CDR3 in DNA: TGTGCCAGCAGTCCCCTCAGGACAGGGGGCCCAAGCTCCTACAATGAGCAGTTCTTC.

This chain uses TRBV9 with TRBJ2-1; 11 bases align to TRBD2. The CDR3 consists of 14 residues. The germline V gene has CDR1 SGDLS and CDR2 YYNGEE. The J segment lost 10 bases and the V segment lost 7 bases, leaving 10 bases of the junction unmatched. The CDR3 spells CASSIAGGLWEQFF. The CDR3, as DNA: TGTGCCAGCTCAATAGCGGGGGGGCTTTGGGAGCAGTTCTTC.

This clone came up a few times. This chain joins TRBV5-5 and TRBJ2-2, with D possibly TRBD2 on 6 matching bases. Germline assignment: CDR1 SGHKS and CDR2 YYEKEE (reference sequence). The CDR3 runs 16 residues. V lost 0 bases and J 4 bases, leaving 13 bases between the germline ends. In nucleotides, the CDR3 is TGTGCCAGCAGCTTGGCCGGCCGGGAGATCACCGGGGAGCTGTTTTTT. Protein sequence: CASSLAGREITGELFF.

This clone occurred a few times. The gene calls are TRBV7-3 and TRBJ1-6; D gene ambiguous. Trimming took off 7 bases at V and 7 bases at J, with 17 bases between the two ends. There are 15 residues in the CDR3. CDR1 SGHTA and CDR2 FQGTGA come from the germline V gene. CDR3 bases: TGTGCCAGCACCGCAGACCCCGGGAGAAATTCACCCCTCCACTTT. This encodes CASTADPGRNSPLHF.

The rearrangement joins TRBV24-1 to TRBJ1-5, with D hard to call. The V gene's germline CDR1 is KGHDR and CDR2 SFDVKD. The CDR3 covers 17 residues. V lost 1 base and J lost 0, with 12 bases in between. CDR3 residues: CATSDFPAGNSNQPQHF. DNA for the CDR3: TGTGCCACCAGTGATTTCCCAGCGGGGAATAGCAATCAGCCCCAGCATTTT.

This chain connects TRBV5-1 to TRBJ1-2; 9 nucleotides match TRBD1. The CDR3 consists of 15 residues. Germline CDR1 reads SGHRS; CDR2 reads YFSETQ. Unmatched junction bases numbered 13, after V lost 4 bases and J lost 9 bases. The CDR3 spells CASSGTGIGSSRYTF. The CDR3 DNA is TGCGCCAGCAGCGGGACAGGGATTGGGTCGAGTCGCTACACCTTC.

The gene calls are TRBV19 and TRBJ1-2; D not resolved. CDR3 length equals 15 residues. From germline, CDR1 is LNHDA and CDR2 SQIVND (reference sequence). V was pared by 3 bases and J by 4 bases, with 15 bases between. In nucleotides, the CDR3 is TGTGCCAGTAGTATCTCAGCCGGGAGAACCTATGGCTACACCTTC. Translating it yields CASSISAGRTYGYTF.

In this sample, this clone turned up once. This chain uses TRBV13 with TRBJ1-4, with D unresolved. The CDR3 loop spans 18 amino acids. Per germline, CDR1 PRHDT and CDR2 FYEKMQ (reference sequence). Trimming left V 0 bases short and J 0 bases short, with 14 bases between. The CDR3 loop is CASSLGSRRVATNEKLFF. The DNA for the CDR3 is TGTGCCAGCAGCTTAGGGTCTCGCCGGGTAGCAACTAATGAAAAACTGTTTTTT. The whole variable domain, remainder taken from reference TRBV13 and TRBJ1-4, is AAGVIQSPRHLIKEKRETATLKCYPIPRHDTVYWYQQGPGQDPQFLISFYEKMQSDKGSIPDRFSAQQFSDYHSELNMSSLELGDSALYFCASSLGSRRVATNEKLFFGSGTQLSVL.

The V and J genes are TRBV7-3 and TRBJ2-7; the D gene is possibly TRBD1 (6 bases). The CDR3 length is 13 residues. V was pared by 5 bases and J by 2 bases, with 10 bases between. The germline gives CDR1 SGHTA, CDR2 FQGTGA. CDR3 nucleotides: TGTGCCAGCAGCCTGAACAGGGCCTACGAGCAGTACTTC. Translating it yields CASSLNRAYEQYF.

This sequence joins TRBV6-5 and TRBJ2-5; 11 bases are shared with TRBD2. Looked up from germline, CDR1 is MNHEY and CDR2 is SVGAGI. Unmatched junction bases numbered 9, after V lost 8 bases and J lost 4 bases. The CDR3 sequence is 15 residues long. The CDR3 is CASRVSGGASETQYF. DNA of the CDR3: TGTGCCAGCCGCGTTAGCGGGGGGGCTTCAGAGACCCAGTACTTC.

The rearrangement uses TRBV30 and TRBJ1-5, with 10 bases lining up with TRBD1. This CDR3 contains 15 residues. Germline CDR1 reads GTSNPN; CDR2 reads SVGIG (reference sequence). The V segment lost 2 bases and the J segment 7 bases; nucleotides outside the gene matches: 8. The CDR3 here is CAWSSHRDRGQPQHF. CDR3 nucleotides: TGTGCCTGGAGTTCTCACCGGGACAGGGGACAGCCCCAGCATTTT.

J is TRBJ2-2 and V is TRBV6-2 or TRBV6-3; possibly TRBD2 for D (7 bases). Trimming left V 3 bases short and J 7 bases short, with 15 bases between. The CDR3 runs to 15 residues. Germline assignment: CDR1 MNHEY and CDR2 SVGEGT. CDR3 loop: CASSYGGARDGELFF. CDR3 coding DNA: TGTGCCAGCAGTTATGGGGGGGCGCGGGACGGGGAGCTGTTTTTT.

The chain carries TRBV24-1 and TRBJ2-1; D perhaps matches TRBD2 (6 bases). Trimming took off 2 bases at V and 5 bases at J, with 12 bases between the two ends. The CDR3 is 15 residues long. Germline CDR1 is KGHDR and CDR2 is SFDVKD. The CDR3 spells CATSDSRGRHNEQFF. CDR3 bases: TGTGCCACCAGTGATTCGCGGGGACGACACAATGAGCAGTTCTTC.

This chain uses TRBV6-4 with TRBJ2-3, with D perhaps matching TRBD2 (6 bases). The germline CDR1 and CDR2 sequences are MRHNA and SNTAGT. This CDR3 is 15 amino acids long. The V gene lost 3 bases and the J gene lost 4 bases, with 14 bases spanning the gap. CDR3 region: CASSEKAEGADTQYF. The CDR3 DNA is TGTGCCAGCAGTGAGAAGGCGGAGGGCGCAGATACGCAGTATTTT.

The chain is built from TRBV5-1 and TRBJ1-1; D gene ambiguous. The CDR3 is made up of 14 amino acids. Per the germline V gene, CDR1 is SGHRS and CDR2 is YFSETQ. V gave up 1 base and J gave up 5 bases, with 12 bases separating them. DNA of the CDR3: TGCGCCAGCAGCTTGTCCTTGGGAGGGACTGAAGCTTTCTTT. Amino acid sequence: CASSLSLGGTEAFF. Filled out from reference TRBV5-1 and TRBJ1-1, the complete variable domain reads KAGVTQTPRYLIKTRGQQVTLSCSPISGHRSVSWYQQTPGQGLQFLFEYFSETQRNKGNFPGRFSGRQFSNSRSEMNVSTLELGDSALYLCASSLSLGGTEAFFGQGTRLTVV.

Remarks on this clone: The identical CDR3 is also encoded by other nucleotide sequences in the sample. The CDR3 bases are TGTGCCAGCAGCTTAGGACAGGGGGCCTACAATGAGCAGTTCTTC. Its protein product is CASSLGQGAYNEQFF. The rearrangement links TRBV7-2 to TRBJ2-1; 9 positions match TRBD1. The CDR3 sequence is 15 residues long. CDR1 is SGHTA and CDR2 is FQGNSA in the germline V gene. V lost 1 base and J lost 2; bases outside the gene matches: 0.

V is TRBV3-1 (or the pseudogene TRBV3-2) and J is TRBJ1-5, with D perhaps matching TRBD1 (5 bases). The CDR3 contains 13 residues. Germline values: CDR1 LGHDT, CDR2 YNNKEL (reference sequence). The germline V and J ends were trimmed by 4 bases and 7 bases, with 11 bases remaining between them. CDR3 nucleotides: TGTGCCAGCAGCCGGGCCCCAGGGCAGCCCCAGCATTTT. Translated, it gives CASSRAPGQPQHF.

The chain joins TRBV7-3 to TRBJ1-2; D remains unclear. The CDR3 sequence is 15 residues long. The ends were cut back, 5 bases at V and 4 bases at J, with 17 bases in the middle. The germline CDR1 and CDR2 sequences are SGHTA and FQGTGA. CDR3 residues: CASSPTGSSVYGYTF. DNA for the CDR3: TGTGCCAGCAGCCCAACCGGGTCCTCCGTCTATGGCTACACCTTC.

This clone appeared a few times. V gene TRBV29-1 combines with J gene TRBJ2-1, with TRBD2 matching over 14 bases. V trimming: 5 bases; J trimming: 0 bases; junction bases outside the gene matches: 9. Germline V gene sequence: CDR1 SQVTM, CDR2 ANQGSEA. The CDR3 runs to 18 residues. CDR3 sequence reads: CSVKGTSGGQSSYNEQFF. CDR3 bases: TGCAGCGTTAAAGGGACTAGCGGGGGCCAAAGCTCCTACAATGAGCAGTTCTTC.

This clone was found once. The chain is built from TRBV5-1 and TRBJ2-7, with TRBD1 as a possible D gene (6 bases). The CDR3 has 15 residues. Trimming left V 0 bases short and J 1 base short, with 11 bases between. Germline V CDR1 and CDR2: SGHRS, YFSETQ. The CDR3 sequence: CASSLVSGQSYEQYF. The DNA for the CDR3 is TGCGCCAGCAGCTTGGTATCCGGACAGTCCTACGAGCAGTACTTC.

The chain recombines TRBV2 with TRBJ1-1, with D perhaps matching TRBD1 (5 bases). Trimming removed 3 bases at V and 1 base at J, with 9 bases between. The CDR3 consists of 14 residues. Per germline, CDR1 SNHLY and CDR2 FYNNEI. The CDR3 DNA is TGTGCCAGCAGTGAGTTCGGGGGGAACACTGAAGCTTTCTTT. This gives the protein CASSEFGGNTEAFF.

V and J are TRBV30 and TRBJ2-3, with TRBD2 matching 8 bases. From germline, CDR1 is GTSNPN and CDR2 SVGIG (reference sequence). V dropped 3 bases and J dropped 2; count of bases not matched to a gene: 7. This CDR3 has 15 amino acids. The CDR3 is CAWSLQRGFTDTQYF. The CDR3 DNA reads TGTGCCTGGAGCCTTCAGCGGGGGTTCACAGATACGCAGTATTTT.

The chain combines TRBV24-1 with TRBJ1-5; 8 bases agree with TRBD1. From germline, CDR1 is KGHDR and CDR2 SFDVKD. After removal of 4 bases from V and 6 bases from J, the junction contained 7 bases not matched to a gene. This CDR3 is built from 15 residues. CDR3 region: CATSDTDREFQPQHF. The CDR3 region has the DNA TGTGCCACCAGTGACACGGACAGGGAATTTCAGCCCCAGCATTTT.